Listed below are T cell receptor beta chains from one sample, sequenced in a study of shared clonotypes between healthy human individuals. TCRdb keeps only in-frame clones here, not all; method: immunoSEQ multiplex PCR. In the table there are 450,000 to 550,000 clones, 79% of which are singletons. Sequencing input: PBMCs. The receptors originated from a woman in her thirties or forties in good health. Some clones in this sample may be carry-over from other donors' samples. The CDR3 runs from the conserved cysteine through the conserved F or W. Each record gives: clone size, CDR3 length, D gene, J gene, V gene, CDR3 protein, CDR3 DNA. D genes are given only for firm matches. A row's size may be missing; if present it is once, few, many or a size class.

size: .; length: 14; D: .; J: TRBJ2-2; V: TRBV30; CDR3: CAWTKLREAGELFF; DNA: TGTGCCTGGACTAAGTTGAGGGAAGCCGGGGAGCTGTTTTTT
size: .; length: 20; D: TRBD1; J: TRBJ2-7; V: TRBV23-1; CDR3: CASSHEIPTLPDRVGLEQYF; DNA: TGCGCCAGCAGCCACGAAATCCCAACCCTCCCGGACAGGGTTGGGCTCGAGCAGTACTTC
size: .; length: 15; D: TRBD2; J: TRBJ2-1; V: TRBV4-2; CDR3: CASSQDGGSHNEQFF; DNA: TGTGCCAGCAGCCAAGATGGCGGGAGCCACAATGAGCAGTTCTTC
size: .; length: 16; D: TRBD2; J: TRBJ2-3; V: TRBV9; CDR3: CASSSLAGRSTDTQYF; DNA: TGTGCCAGCAGCAGTTTAGCGGGGCGTAGCACAGATACGCAGTATTTT
size: .; length: 14; D: .; J: TRBJ2-5; V: TRBV6-5; CDR3: CASSYSGPGGTQYF; DNA: TGTGCCAGCAGTTACTCGGGTCCCGGGGGGACCCAGTACTTC
size: .; length: 17; D: TRBD2; J: TRBJ2-1; V: TRBV7-9; CDR3: CASSFPGTSGTYNEQFF; DNA: TGTGCCAGCAGCTTCCCCGGGACTAGCGGGACATACAATGAGCAGTTCTTC
size: .; length: 13; D: .; J: TRBJ1-5; V: TRBV7-2; CDR3: CASSVRGNQPQHF; DNA: TGTGCCAGCAGCGTAAGGGGCAATCAGCCCCAGCATTTT
size: .; length: 12; D: .; J: TRBJ2-7; V: TRBV2; CDR3: CASTWGRNEQYF; DNA: TGTGCCAGCACCTGGGGGAGGAACGAGCAGTACTTC
size: few; length: 15; D: .; J: TRBJ2-7; V: TRBV6-1; CDR3: CASSELAGDRYEQYF; DNA: TGTGCCAGCAGTGAACTCGCAGGGGATCGTTACGAGCAGTACTTC
size: .; length: 20; D: TRBD2; J: TRBJ2-3; V: TRBV18; CDR3: CASSPREGTSGRSRTDTQYF; DNA: TGTGCCAGCTCACCACGGGAAGGGACTAGCGGGAGGTCTCGGACAGATACGCAGTATTTT
size: few; length: 15; D: .; J: TRBJ1-2; V: TRBV5-4; CDR3: CASSLGGAANYGYTF; DNA: TGTGCCAGCAGCTTGGGGGGGGCGGCGAACTATGGCTACACCTTC